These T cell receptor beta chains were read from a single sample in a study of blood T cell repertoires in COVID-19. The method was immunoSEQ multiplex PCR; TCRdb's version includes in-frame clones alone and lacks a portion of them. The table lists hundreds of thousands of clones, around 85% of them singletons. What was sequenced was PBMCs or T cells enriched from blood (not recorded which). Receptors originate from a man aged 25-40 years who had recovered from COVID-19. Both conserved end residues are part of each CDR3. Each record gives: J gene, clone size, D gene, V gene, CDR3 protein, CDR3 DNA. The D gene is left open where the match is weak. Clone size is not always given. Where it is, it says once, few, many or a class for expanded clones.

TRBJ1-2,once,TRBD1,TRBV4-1,CASRETGAGGYTF,TGCGCCAGCAGGGAGACAGGGGCTGGGGGCTACACCTTC
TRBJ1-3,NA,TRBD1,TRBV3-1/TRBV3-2,CASSQVTGTGNTIYF,TGTGCCAGCAGCCAAGTGACAGGGACTGGAAACACCATATATTTT
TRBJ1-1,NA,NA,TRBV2,CASRTTRRSEAFF,TGTGCCAGCAGGACGACCCGGAGGTCTGAAGCTTTCTTT
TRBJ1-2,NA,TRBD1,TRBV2,CASSETGDNYGYTF,TGTGCCAGCAGTGAAACAGGGGACAACTATGGCTACACCTTC
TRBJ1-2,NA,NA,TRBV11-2,CASSSTPADGYTF,TGTGCCAGCAGCTCGACCCCGGCGGATGGCTACACCTTC
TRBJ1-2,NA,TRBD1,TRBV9,CASSATGGTAQIYGYTF,TGTGCCAGCAGCGCAACTGGGGGGACAGCTCAGATCTATGGCTACACCTTC
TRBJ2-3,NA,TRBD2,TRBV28,CASNSGGASRDTQYF,TGTGCCAGCAATAGCGGGGGGGCGAGTCGTGATACGCAGTATTTT
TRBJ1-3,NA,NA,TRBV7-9,CASSFELRLSGNTIYF,TGTGCCAGCAGCTTTGAGCTCCGACTTTCTGGAAACACCATATATTTT
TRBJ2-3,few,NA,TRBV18,CASSPNLPSTDTQYF,TGTGCCAGCTCACCGAACCTACCGAGCACAGATACGCAGTATTTT
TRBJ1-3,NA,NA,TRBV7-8,CASSLRGVAGNTIYF,TGTGCCAGCAGCTTAAGGGGTGTGGCTGGAAACACCATATATTTT
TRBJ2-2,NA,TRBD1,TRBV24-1,CATSGQENTGELFF,TGTGCCACCTCGGGACAGGAGAACACCGGGGAGCTGTTTTTT
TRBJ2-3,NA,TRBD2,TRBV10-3,CAISEGTTRTDTQYF,TGTGCCATCAGTGAGGGGACTACGCGCACAGATACGCAGTATTTT
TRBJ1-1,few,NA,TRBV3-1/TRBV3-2,CASSLGQGHTEAFF,TGTGCCAGCAGCCTTGGGCAGGGGCACACTGAAGCTTTCTTT
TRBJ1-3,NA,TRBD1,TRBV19,CASSIPGTGAGNTIYF,TGTGCCAGTAGTATCCCCGGGACAGGGGCAGGAAACACCATATATTTT
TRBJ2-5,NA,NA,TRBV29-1,CSVEGTNLGGTQYF,TGCAGCGTTGAAGGGACTAATTTAGGAGGGACCCAGTACTTC
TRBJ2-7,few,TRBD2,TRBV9,CASSAQAGGIYEQYF,TGTGCCAGCAGCGCCCAAGCGGGGGGTATCTACGAGCAGTACTTC
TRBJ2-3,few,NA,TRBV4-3,CASSQVGSLTDTQYF,TGCGCCAGCAGCCAAGTGGGCTCCCTCACAGATACGCAGTATTTT
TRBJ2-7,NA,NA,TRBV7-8,CASSGGAYEQYF,TGTGCCAGCAGCGGCGGGGCGTACGAGCAGTACTTC
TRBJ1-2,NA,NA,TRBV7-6,CASSLAGAAQNGYTF,TGTGCCAGCAGCTTAGCGGGGGCAGCACAGAATGGCTACACCTTC
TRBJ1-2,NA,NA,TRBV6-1,CASSEEPTGYYGYTF,TGTGCCAGCAGTGAAGAACCCACAGGGTACTATGGCTACACCTTC
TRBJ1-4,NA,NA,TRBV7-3,CASSFGPGEKLFF,NA
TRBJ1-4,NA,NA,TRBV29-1,CSVEKGEKLFF,TGCAGCGTAGAGAAGGGGGAAAAACTGTTTTTT
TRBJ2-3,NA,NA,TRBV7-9,CASSLVGADTQYF,TGTGCCAGCAGCTTAGTGGGGGCGGATACGCAGTATTTT
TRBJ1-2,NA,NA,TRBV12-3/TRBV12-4,CASSLQANYGYTF,TGTGCCAGCAGTTTGCAGGCTAACTATGGCTACACCTTC
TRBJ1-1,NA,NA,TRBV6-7,CASSHRPGDHMNTEAFF,TGTGCCAGCAGCCACCGGCCAGGGGATCACATGAACACTGAAGCTTTCTTT
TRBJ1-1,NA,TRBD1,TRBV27,CASKTGGMAEAFF,TGTGCCAGCAAGACAGGGGGAATGGCTGAAGCTTTCTTT
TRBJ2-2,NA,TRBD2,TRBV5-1,CASSGRGRTNTGELFF,TGCGCCAGCAGCGGGAGGGGACGGACGAACACCGGGGAGCTGTTTTTT
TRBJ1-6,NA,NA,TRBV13,CASSLGPSPLHF,TGTGCCAGCAGCCTGGGCCCCTCACCCCTCCACTTT
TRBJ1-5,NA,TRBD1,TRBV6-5,CASSSTGTGLQPQHF,TGTGCCAGCAGTTCAACCGGGACAGGGCTTCAGCCCCAGCATTTT
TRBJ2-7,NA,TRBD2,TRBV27,CASSLVAGGHEQYF,TGTGCCAGCAGTTTAGTAGCGGGGGGGCACGAGCAGTACTTC
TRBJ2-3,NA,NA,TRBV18,CASSVLSTDTQYF,TGTGCCAGCTCAGTCCTTAGCACAGATACGCAGTATTTT
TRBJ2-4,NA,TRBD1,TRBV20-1,CSAGDRGQYF,TGCAGTGCTGGGGACAGGGGGCAGTACTTC
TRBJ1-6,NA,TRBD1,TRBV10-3,CAISESTGDNSPLHF,TGTGCCATCAGTGAGTCGACAGGGGACAATTCACCCCTCCACTTT